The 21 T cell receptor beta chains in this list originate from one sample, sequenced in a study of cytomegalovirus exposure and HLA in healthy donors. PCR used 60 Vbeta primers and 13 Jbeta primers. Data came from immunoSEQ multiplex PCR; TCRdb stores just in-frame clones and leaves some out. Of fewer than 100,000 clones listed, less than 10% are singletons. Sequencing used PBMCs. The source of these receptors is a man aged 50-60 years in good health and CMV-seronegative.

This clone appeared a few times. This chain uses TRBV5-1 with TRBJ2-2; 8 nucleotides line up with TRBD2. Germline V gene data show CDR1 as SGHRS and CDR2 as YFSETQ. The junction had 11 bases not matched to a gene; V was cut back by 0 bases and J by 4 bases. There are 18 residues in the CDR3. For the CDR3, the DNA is TGCGCCAGCAGCTTGGCGGCTAGCGGGCACCTGACCACCGGGGAGCTGTTTTTT. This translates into CASSLAASGHLTTGELFF.

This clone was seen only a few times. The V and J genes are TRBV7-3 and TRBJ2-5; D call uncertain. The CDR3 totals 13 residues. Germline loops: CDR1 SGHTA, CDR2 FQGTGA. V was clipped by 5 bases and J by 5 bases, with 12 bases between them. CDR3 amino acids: CASSQTADETQYF. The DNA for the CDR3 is TGTGCCAGCAGCCAGACTGCCGACGAGACCCAGTACTTC.

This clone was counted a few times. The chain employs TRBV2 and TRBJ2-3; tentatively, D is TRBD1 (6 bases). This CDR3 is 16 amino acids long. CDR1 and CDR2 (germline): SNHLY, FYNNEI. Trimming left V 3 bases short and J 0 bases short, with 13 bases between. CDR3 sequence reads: CASSDLLDSSTDTQYF. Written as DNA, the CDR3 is TGTGCCAGCAGTGACCTTCTGGACAGCAGCACAGATACGCAGTATTTT.

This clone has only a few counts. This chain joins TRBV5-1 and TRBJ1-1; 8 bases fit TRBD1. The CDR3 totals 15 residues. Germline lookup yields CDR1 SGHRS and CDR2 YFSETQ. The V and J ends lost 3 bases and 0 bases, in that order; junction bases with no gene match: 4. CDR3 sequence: CASSSGTGVNTEAFF. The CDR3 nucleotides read TGCGCCAGCAGCTCCGGGACAGGCGTGAACACTGAAGCTTTCTTT. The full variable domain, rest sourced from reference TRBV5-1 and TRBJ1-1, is KAGVTQTPRYLIKTRGQQVTLSCSPISGHRSVSWYQQTPGQGLQFLFEYFSETQRNKGNFPGRFSGRQFSNSRSEMNVSTLELGDSALYLCASSSGTGVNTEAFFGQGTRLTVV.

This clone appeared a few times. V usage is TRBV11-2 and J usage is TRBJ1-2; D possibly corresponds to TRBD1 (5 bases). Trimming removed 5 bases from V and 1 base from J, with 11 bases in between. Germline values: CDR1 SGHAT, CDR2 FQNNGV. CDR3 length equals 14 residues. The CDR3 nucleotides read TGTGCCAGCAGCGCAGGGTCGGGTAACTATGGCTACACCTTC. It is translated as CASSAGSGNYGYTF.

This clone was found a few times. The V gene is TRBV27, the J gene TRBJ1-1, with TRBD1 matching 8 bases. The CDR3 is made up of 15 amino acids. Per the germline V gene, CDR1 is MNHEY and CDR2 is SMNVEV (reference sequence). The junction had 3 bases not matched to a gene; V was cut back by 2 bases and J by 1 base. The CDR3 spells CASSLGTGANTEAFF. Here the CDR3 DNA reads TGTGCCAGCAGTTTAGGGACAGGTGCGAACACTGAAGCTTTCTTT.

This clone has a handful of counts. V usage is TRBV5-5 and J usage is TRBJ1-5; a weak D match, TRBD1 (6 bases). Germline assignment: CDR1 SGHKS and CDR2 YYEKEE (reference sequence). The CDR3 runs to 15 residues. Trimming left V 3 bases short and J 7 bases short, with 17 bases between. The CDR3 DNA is TGTGCCAGCAGCTACTGGACAGACGCGAGGCAGCCCCAGCATTTT. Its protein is CASSYWTDARQPQHF. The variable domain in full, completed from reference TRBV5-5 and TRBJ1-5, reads DAGVTQSPTHLIKTRGQQVTLRCSPISGHKSVSWYQQVLGQGPQFIFQYYEKEERGRGNFPDRFSARQFPNYSSELNVNALLLGDSALYLCASSYWTDARQPQHFGDGTRLSIL.

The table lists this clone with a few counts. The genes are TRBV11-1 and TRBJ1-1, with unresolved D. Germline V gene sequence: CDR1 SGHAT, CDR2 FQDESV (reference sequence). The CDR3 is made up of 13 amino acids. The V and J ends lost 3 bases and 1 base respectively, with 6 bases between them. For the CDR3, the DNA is TGTGCCAGCAGCTTCACAGAGAACACTGAAGCTTTCTTT. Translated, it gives CASSFTENTEAFF.

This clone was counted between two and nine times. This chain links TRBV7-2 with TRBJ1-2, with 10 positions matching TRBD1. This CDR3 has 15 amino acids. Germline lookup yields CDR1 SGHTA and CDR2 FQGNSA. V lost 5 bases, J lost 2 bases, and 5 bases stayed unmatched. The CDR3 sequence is CASSDPGQGNYGYTF. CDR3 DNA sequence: TGTGCCAGCAGCGACCCGGGACAGGGGAACTATGGCTACACCTTC.

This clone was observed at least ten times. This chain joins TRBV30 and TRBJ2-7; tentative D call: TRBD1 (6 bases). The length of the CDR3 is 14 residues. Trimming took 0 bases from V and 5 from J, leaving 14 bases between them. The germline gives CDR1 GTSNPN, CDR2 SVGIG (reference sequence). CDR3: CAWSVRDMTNEQYF. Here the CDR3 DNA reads TGTGCCTGGAGTGTTCGGGACATGACGAACGAGCAGTACTTC.

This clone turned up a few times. CDR3 sequence (DNA): TGTGCCAGCAGTGAAGCCGGGGCTGGGGCCAACGTCCTGACTTTC. This translates into CASSEAGAGANVLTF. J is TRBJ2-6 and V is TRBV2, with D perhaps TRBD2 (5 bases). The V and J ends lost 0 bases and 2 bases respectively, with 5 bases between them. Germline CDR1 reads SNHLY; CDR2 reads FYNNEI. The CDR3 covers 15 residues.

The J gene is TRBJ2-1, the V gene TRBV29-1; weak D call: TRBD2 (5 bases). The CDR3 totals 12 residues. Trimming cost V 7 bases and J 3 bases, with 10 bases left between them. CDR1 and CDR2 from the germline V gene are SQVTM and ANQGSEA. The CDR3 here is CSARRGYNEQFF. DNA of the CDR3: TGCAGCGCCCGCCGGGGCTACAATGAGCAGTTCTTC.

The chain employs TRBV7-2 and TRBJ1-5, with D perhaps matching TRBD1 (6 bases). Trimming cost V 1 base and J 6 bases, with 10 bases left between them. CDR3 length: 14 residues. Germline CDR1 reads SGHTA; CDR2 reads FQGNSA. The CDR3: CASSLDGGLQPQHF. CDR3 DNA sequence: TGTGCCAGCAGCTTAGATGGGGGCCTTCAGCCCCAGCATTTT.

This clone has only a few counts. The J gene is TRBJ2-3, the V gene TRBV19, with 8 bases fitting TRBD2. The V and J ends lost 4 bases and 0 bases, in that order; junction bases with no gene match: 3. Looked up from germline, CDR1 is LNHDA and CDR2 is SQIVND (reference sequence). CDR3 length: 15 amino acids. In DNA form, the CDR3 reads TGTGCCAGTAGTAGGATAGCGGGGAGCACAGATACGCAGTATTTT. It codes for CASSRIAGSTDTQYF.

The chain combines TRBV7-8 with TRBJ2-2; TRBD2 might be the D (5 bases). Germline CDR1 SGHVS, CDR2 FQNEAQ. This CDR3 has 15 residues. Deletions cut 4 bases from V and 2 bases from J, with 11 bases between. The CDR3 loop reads CASSSLSGNTGELFF. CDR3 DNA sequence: TGTGCCAGCAGCTCCCTGAGCGGAAACACCGGGGAGCTGTTTTTT.

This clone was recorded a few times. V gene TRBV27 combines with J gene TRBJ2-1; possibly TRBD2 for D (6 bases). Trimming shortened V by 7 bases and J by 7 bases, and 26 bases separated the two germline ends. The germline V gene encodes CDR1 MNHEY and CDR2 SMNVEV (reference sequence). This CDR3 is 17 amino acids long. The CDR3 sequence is CASTSLGFGSKGNEQFF. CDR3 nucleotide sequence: TGTGCCAGCACCTCTCTGGGTTTCGGGAGCAAGGGGAATGAGCAGTTCTTC.

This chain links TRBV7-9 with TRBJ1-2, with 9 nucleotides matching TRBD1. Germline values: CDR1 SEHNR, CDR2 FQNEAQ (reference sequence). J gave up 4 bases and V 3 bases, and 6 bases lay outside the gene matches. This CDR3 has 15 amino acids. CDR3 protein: CASSLEQGAGYGYTF. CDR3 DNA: TGTGCCAGCAGCTTGGAACAGGGGGCGGGCTATGGCTACACCTTC.

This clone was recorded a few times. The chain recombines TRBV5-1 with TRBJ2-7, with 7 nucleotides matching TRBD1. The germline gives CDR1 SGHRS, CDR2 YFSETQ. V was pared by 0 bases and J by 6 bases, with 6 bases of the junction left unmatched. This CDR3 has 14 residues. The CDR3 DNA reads TGCGCCAGCAGCTTGGTTGAACAGGGGAGCGAGCAGTACTTC. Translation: CASSLVEQGSEQYF.

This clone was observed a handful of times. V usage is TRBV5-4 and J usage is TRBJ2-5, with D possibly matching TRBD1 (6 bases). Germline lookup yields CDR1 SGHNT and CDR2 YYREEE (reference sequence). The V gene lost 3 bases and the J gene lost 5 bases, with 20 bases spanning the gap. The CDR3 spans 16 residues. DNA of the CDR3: TGTGCCAGCAGCTGGCGAGGCAGGGGTTCACGGGAGACCCAGTACTTC. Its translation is CASSWRGRGSRETQYF.

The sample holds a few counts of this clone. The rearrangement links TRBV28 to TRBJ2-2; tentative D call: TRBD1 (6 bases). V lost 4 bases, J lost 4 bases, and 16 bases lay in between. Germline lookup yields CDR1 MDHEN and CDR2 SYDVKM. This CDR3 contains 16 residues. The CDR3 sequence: CASSSQPQGPTGELFF. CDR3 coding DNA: TGTGCCAGCAGTTCACAGCCACAGGGCCCCACCGGGGAGCTGTTTTTT.

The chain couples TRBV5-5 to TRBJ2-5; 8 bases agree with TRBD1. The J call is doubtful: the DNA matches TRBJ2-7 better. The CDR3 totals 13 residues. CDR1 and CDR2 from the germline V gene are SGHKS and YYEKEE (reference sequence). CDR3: CASSPDRDYEQYF. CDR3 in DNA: TGTGCCAGCAGCCCGGACAGGGACTACGAGCAGTACTTC.